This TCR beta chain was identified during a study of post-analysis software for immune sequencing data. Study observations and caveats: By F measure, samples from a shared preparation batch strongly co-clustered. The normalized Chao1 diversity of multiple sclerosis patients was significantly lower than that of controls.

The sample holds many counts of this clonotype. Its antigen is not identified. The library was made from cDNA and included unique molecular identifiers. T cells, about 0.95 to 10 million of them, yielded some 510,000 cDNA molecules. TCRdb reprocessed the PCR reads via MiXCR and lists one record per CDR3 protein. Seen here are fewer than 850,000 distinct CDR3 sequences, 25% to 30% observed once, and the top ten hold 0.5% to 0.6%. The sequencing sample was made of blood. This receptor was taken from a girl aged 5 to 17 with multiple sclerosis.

In DNA, the CDR3 is TGTGCCAGCAGCTTCGGACAGGGCTCCTACGAGCAGTACTTC. Translation: CASSFGQGSYEQYF. The chain uses TRBV5-6 and TRBJ2-7; TRBD1 aligns across 8 bases. The length of the CDR3 is 14 residues. The V gene's germline CDR1 is SGHDT and CDR2 YYEEEE. Trimming removed 2 bases from V and 0 bases from J; junction bases left unmatched: 1.